This T cell receptor (beta chain) comes out of a study of T cell repertoires in cytomegalovirus infection. TCRdb recomputed calls from the reads with MiXCR, one row per CDR3 protein. This table holds 250,000 to 300,000 distinct CDR3 sequences, roughly an eighth found once. This clonotype was counted between two and nine times. The clonotype comes from a human donor in good health (CMV status not recorded). Some clones in this sample may be carry-over from other donors' samples. Sequencing was done on a sample of PBMCs.

The CDR3 region is CASMRDSTNTGELFF. The CDR3 nucleotides read TGTGCCAGCATGAGGGACAGCACGAACACCGGGGAGCTGTTTTTT. V usage is TRBV12-3 or TRBV12-4 and J usage is TRBJ2-2, with 7 bases aligning to TRBD1. The CDR3 has 15 amino acids. The J segment lost 0 bases and the V segment lost 7 bases, leaving 5 bases of the junction unmatched.